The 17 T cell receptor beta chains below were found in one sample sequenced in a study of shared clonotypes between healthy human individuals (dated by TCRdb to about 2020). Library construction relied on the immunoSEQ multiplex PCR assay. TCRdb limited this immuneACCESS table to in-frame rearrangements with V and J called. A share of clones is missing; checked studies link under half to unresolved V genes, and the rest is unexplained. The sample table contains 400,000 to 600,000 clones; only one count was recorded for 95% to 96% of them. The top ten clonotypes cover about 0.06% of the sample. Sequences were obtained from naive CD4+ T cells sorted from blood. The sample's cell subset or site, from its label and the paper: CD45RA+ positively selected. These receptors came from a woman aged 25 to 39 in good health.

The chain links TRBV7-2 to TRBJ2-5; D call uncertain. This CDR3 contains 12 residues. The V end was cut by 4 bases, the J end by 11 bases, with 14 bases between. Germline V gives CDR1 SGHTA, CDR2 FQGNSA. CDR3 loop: CASSSVGTEQYF. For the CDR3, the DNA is TGTGCCAGCAGCTCGGTCGGTACGGAGCAGTACTTC.

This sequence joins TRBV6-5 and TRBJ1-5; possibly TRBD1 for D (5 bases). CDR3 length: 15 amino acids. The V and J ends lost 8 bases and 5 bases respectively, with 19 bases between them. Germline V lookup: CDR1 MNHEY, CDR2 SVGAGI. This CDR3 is CASPWDRIPHQPQHF. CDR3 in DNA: TGTGCCAGCCCTTGGGACCGAATCCCACATCAGCCCCAGCATTTT.

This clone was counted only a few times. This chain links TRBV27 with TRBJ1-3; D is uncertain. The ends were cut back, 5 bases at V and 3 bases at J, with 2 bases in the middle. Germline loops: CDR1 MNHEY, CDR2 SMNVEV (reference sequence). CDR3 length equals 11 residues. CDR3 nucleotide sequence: TGTGCCAGCAGTCGTGGAAACACCATATATTTT. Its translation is CASSRGNTIYF.

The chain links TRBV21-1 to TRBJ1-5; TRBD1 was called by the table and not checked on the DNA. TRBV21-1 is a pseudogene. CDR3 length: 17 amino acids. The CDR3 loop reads CASSKISGAHSNQPQHF. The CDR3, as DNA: TGTGCCAGCAGCAAAATCTCTGGGGCGCACAGCAATCAGCCCCAGCATTTT.

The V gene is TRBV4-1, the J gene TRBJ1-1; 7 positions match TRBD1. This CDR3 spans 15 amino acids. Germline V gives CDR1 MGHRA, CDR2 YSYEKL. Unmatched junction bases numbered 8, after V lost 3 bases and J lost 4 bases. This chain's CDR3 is CASSHYKGAVTEAFF. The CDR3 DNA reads TGCGCCAGCAGCCACTACAAGGGGGCAGTCACTGAAGCTTTCTTT.

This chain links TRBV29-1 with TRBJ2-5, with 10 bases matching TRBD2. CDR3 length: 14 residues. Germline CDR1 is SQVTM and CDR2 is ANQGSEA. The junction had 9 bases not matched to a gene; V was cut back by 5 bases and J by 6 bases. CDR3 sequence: CSVTEAGGPQTQYF. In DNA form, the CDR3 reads TGCAGCGTTACGGAAGCGGGAGGGCCGCAGACCCAGTACTTC.

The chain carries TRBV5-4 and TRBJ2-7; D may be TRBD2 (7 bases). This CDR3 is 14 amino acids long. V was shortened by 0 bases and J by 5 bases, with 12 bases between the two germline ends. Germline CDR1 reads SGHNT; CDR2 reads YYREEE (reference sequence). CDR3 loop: CASSLGQGRDEQYF. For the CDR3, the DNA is TGTGCCAGCAGCTTGGGGCAGGGGAGGGACGAGCAGTACTTC. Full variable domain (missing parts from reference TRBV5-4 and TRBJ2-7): ETGVTQSPTHLIKTRGQQVTLRCSSQSGHNTVSWYQQALGQGPQFIFQYYREEENGRGNFPPRFSGLQFPNYSSELNVNALELDDSALYLCASSLGQGRDEQYFGPGTRLTVT.

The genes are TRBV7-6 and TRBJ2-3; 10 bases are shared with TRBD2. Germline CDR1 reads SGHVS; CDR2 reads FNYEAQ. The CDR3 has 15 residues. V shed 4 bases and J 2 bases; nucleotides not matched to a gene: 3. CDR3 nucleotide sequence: TGTGCCAGCAGCTCACTAGCGGGGATCACAGATACGCAGTATTTT. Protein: CASSSLAGITDTQYF. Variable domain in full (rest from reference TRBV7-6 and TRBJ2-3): GAGVSQSPRYKVTKRGQDVALRCDPISGHVSLYWYRQALGQGPEFLTYFNYEAQQDKSGLPNDRFSAERPEGSISTLTIQRTEQRDSAMYRCASSSLAGITDTQYFGPGTRLTVL.

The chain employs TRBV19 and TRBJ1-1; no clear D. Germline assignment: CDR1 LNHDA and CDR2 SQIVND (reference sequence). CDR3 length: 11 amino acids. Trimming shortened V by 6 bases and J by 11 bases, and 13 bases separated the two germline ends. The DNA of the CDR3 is TGTGCCAGTAGCTCCACAGTTTCTGCTTTCTTT. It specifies CASSSTVSAFF. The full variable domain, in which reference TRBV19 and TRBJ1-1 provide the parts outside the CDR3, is DGGITQSPKYLFRKEGQNVTLSCEQNLNHDAMYWYRQDPGQGLRLIYYSQIVNDFQKGDIAEGYSVSREKKESFPLTVTSAQKNPTAFYLCASSSTVSAFFGQGTRLTVV.

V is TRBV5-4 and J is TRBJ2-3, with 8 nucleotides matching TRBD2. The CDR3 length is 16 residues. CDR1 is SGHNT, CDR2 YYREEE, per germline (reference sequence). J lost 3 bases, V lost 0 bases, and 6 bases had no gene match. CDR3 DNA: TGTGCCAGCAGCTTGGGTTCAGCGGGAGTGACAGATACGCAGTATTTT. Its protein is CASSLGSAGVTDTQYF.

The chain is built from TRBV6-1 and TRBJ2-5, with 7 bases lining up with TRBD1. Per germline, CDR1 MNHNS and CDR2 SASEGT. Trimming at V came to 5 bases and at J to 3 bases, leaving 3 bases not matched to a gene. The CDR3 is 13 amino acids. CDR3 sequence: CASSWGQKETQYF. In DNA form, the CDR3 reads TGTGCCAGCAGTTGGGGACAGAAAGAGACCCAGTACTTC.

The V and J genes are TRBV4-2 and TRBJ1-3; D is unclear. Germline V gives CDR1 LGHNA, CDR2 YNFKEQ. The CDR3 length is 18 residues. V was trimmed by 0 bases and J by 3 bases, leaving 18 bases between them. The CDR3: CASSQESPGSTFGNTIYF. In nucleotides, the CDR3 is TGTGCCAGCAGCCAAGAATCCCCGGGGTCCACTTTTGGAAACACCATATATTTT.

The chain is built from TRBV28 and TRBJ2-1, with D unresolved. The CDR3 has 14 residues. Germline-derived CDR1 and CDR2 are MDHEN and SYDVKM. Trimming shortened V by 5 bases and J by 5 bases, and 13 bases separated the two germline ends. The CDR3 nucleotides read TGTGCCAGCAGTCCGCCACACCGGGACAATGAGCAGTTCTTC. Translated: CASSPPHRDNEQFF.

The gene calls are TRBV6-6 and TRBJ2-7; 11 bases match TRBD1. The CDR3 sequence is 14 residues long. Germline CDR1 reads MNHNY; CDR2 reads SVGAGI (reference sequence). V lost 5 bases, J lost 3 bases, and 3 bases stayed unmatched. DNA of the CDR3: TGTGCCAGCAGTGGTGGGACAGGGGGCTACGAGCAGTACTTC. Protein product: CASSGGTGGYEQYF.

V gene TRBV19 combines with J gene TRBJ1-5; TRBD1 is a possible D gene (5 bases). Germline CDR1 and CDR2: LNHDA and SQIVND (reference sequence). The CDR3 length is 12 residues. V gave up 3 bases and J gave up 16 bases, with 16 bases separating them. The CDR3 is CASSIQDKWPHF. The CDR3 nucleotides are TGTGCCAGTAGTATTCAGGACAAGTGGCCCCATTTT.

CDR3 in amino acids: CASSPNSGSTDTQYF. CDR3 DNA: TGTGCCAGCTCACCAAATAGCGGGAGTACAGATACGCAGTATTTT. This chain uses TRBV18 with TRBJ2-3; 9 bases are shared with TRBD2. Germline CDR1 reads KGHSH; CDR2 reads LQKENI. V gave up 2 bases and J gave up 3 bases; unmatched junction bases: 3. CDR3 length equals 15 residues.

CDR3 DNA sequence: TGTGCCAGCACACTAGCGGGAACTAACTCCTACGAGCAGTACTTC. Protein: CASTLAGTNSYEQYF. This chain joins TRBV11-1 and TRBJ2-7; 10 bases are a match to TRBD2. The V gene's germline CDR1 is SGHAT and CDR2 FQDESV (reference sequence). The trim removed 7 bases at V and 0 bases at J, leaving 6 bases unmatched. The length of the CDR3 is 15 residues. Full variable domain (outside the CDR3, taken from reference TRBV11-1 and TRBJ2-7): EAEVAQSPRYKITEKSQAVAFWCDPISGHATLYWYRQILGQGPELLVQFQDESVVDDSQLPKDRFSAERLKGVDSTLKIQPAELGDSAMYLCASTLAGTNSYEQYFGPGTRLTVT.